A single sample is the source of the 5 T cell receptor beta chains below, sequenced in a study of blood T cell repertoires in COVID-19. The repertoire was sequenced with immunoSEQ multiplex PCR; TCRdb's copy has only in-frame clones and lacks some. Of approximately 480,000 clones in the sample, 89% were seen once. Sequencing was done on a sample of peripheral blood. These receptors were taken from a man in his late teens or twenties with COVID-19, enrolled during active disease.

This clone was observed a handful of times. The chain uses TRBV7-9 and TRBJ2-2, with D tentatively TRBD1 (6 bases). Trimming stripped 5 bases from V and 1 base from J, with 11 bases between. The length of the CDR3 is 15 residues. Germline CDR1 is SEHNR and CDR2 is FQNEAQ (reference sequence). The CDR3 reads CASSQRGLNTGELFF. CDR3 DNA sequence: TGTGCCAGCAGCCAAAGGGGGTTGAACACCGGGGAGCTGTTTTTT.

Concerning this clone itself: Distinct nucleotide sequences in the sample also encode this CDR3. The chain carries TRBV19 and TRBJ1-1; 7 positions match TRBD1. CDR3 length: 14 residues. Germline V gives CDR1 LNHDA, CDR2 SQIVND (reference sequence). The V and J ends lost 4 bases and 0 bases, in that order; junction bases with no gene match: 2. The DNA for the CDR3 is TGTGCCAGTAGTAGGGGACAGCTGAACACTGAAGCTTTCTTT. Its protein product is CASSRGQLNTEAFF.

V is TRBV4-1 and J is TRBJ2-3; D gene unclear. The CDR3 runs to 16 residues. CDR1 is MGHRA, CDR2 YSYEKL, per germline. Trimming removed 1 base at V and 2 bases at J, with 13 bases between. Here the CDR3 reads CASSQVLRQATDTQYF. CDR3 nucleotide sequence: TGCGCCAGCAGCCAAGTCCTGCGCCAGGCCACAGATACGCAGTATTTT.

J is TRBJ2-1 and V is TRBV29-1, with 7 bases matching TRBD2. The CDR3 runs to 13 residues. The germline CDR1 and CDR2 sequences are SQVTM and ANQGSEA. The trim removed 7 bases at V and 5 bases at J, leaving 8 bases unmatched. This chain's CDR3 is CSGARESDNEQFF. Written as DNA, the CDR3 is TGCAGCGGGGCGCGGGAGTCCGACAATGAGCAGTTCTTC.

The CDR3 protein is CSVRQDSGNTIYF. Written as DNA, the CDR3 is TGCAGCGTACGGCAGGACTCTGGAAACACCATATATTTT. The chain combines TRBV29-1 with TRBJ1-3; no reliable D call. The V end was cut by 6 bases, the J end by 0 bases, with 9 bases between. The V gene's germline CDR1 is SQVTM and CDR2 ANQGSEA. The CDR3 covers 13 residues. The variable domain in full, with the rest retrieved from reference TRBV29-1 and TRBJ1-3, is SAVISQKPSRDICQRGTSLTIQCQVDSQVTMMFWYRQQPGQSLTLIATANQGSEATYESGFVIDKFPISRPNLTFSTLTVSNMSPEDSSIYLCSVRQDSGNTIYFGEGSWLTVV.